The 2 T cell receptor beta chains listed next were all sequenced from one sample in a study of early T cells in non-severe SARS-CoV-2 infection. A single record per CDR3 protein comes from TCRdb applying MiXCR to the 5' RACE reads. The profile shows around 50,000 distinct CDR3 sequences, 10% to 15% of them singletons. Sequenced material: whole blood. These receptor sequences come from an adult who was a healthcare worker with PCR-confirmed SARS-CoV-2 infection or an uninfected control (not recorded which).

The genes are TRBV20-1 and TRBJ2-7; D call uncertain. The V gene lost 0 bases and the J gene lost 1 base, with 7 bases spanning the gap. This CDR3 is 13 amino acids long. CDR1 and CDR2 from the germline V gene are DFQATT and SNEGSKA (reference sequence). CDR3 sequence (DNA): TGCAGTGCTAGAGAGCTCGGGTCCTACGAGCAGTACTTC. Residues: CSARELGSYEQYF.

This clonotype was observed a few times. The CDR3: CASSERDSEIGEQFF. The DNA for the CDR3 is TGTGCCAGCAGCGAGAGGGACAGCGAAATAGGTGAGCAGTTCTTC. This chain joins TRBV11-3 and TRBJ2-1; 7 bases map to TRBD1. J gave up 9 bases and V 5 bases, and 13 bases lay outside the gene matches. The germline gives CDR1 SGHNT, CDR2 YENEEA. This CDR3 contains 15 residues.